The sequence of this T cell receptor (beta chain) was determined in a study of blood T cells in healthy people across ages (dated by TCRdb to 2014 to 2015). Background for the entire study: In model experiments, template switching captured about one uniquely barcoded TCR beta cDNA molecule for every two T cells. The study measured age-related changes in TCR beta repertoire diversity using deep sequencing normalized with unique cDNA molecular identifiers. The donors were split into four age groups: young (average 16 years), middle-aged (39), aged (more than 60) and long-lived (under 90). Using the same blood draw, the study looked at two additional independent replicas of 1 million unique cDNA reads for two donors, one aged 18 to 29 and the other aged 80 or older. To avoid experimental bias, donors of different ages were spread randomly across the sequencing lanes.

Concerning this clonotype: This clone's antigen is unknown. Base qualities were left out, and no much larger clone turns up one base away.

Compared with germline, V lacks 6 bases and J lacks 0 bases; bases without a gene match: 4. The CDR3 holds 14 amino acids from the cysteine to the phenylalanine. The kept DNA is CDR3 alone, 42 bases in frame from the first base. CDR1 and CDR2 (SNHLY, FYNNEI) derive from the germline V gene. Systemically healthy Caucasian individuals from Russia, 35 to 40 in total and aged roughly 6 to 100 years, were included as donors. Each donor gave ten milliliters of peripheral blood, collected into EDTA-treated Vacutainer tubes. Ficoll-Paque density-gradient centrifugation was used to isolate PBMCs, with at least 6.5 million per sample. Trizol reagent was used to extract total RNA from the PBMCs, yielding at least 6 micrograms per sample. For every donor, an aliquot of PBMCs went through flow cytometry to measure the percentages of naive CD45RAhigh/CD27high T cells. Summary of the overall study and its limitations: There was a strong correlation between observed TCR beta diversity and the percentage of naive T cells measured by flow cytometry. Estimates of total diversity from one million sequenced T cells were regarded as lower bounds and underestimates. Observed TCR beta diversity per million T cells fell roughly linearly with age, and a significant reduction was already apparent by age around 40. Compared with the aged group, the long-lived group had more naive CD4+ T cells, fewer expanded clones and increased TCR diversity, a pattern suggesting age selection. Donor CMV infection status was unknown, potentially confounding age-related changes in expanded clonotypes. Conclusive comparison of naive and antigen-experienced compartments was prevented by the profiling of bulk unsorted PBMCs.

Library construction relied on 5' RACE. Sequencing relied on an Illumina HiSeq 2500. A second roughly 7 to 11 cycle PCR used a sample-barcoded 5' primer and a J-beta primer mix. A template-switch 5' adaptor carrying 12 random nucleotides introduced a unique molecular identifier onto each TCR beta cDNA molecule. At least 3 million CDR3-containing paired-end reads were obtained from each sample. First-strand cDNA synthesis was performed from all RNA using the Mint cDNA synthesis kit, with priming by a TRBC-specific oligonucleotide. After uracil-DNA glycosylase treatment, a first 18-cycle PCR used universal primers M1SS and BC2_uni_R on all cDNA. The paper's processing steps were these. Normalization of each sample was performed by random selection of 1 million high-quality reads, each carrying a distinct molecular identifier. Reads with shared molecular identifiers were discarded instead of being binned into consensus sequences. CDR3 identification, clonotype clustering and error correction used MiTCR with a Q25 quality threshold and the strictest error-elimination algorithm. Lower-bound total TCR beta diversity was estimated with a nonparametric unseen species model using Euler transformation. TCRdb reran the public reads through fastp at Q25 and MiXCR, keeping productive beta chains. Rows are unified per CDR3 protein, each entry keeping the most common DNA and genes. In this record, the V and J calls reflect TCRdb's handling and not the investigators' own analysis. In all, the sample holds about 1,500,000 distinct CDR3 sequences, and under 30% of those were seen once. Jointly, the top ten make up about 8% of the sample.

The TCR originated in a woman aged 25-40 years in good health. The V and J genes are TRBV2 and TRBJ2-7; a stretch of 8 junction bases matches TRBD2. The specimen sequenced was blood. The nucleotides are TGTGCCAGCAGGAAGCGGGAGAACTCCTACGAGCAGTACTTC. The resulting protein is CASRKRENSYEQYF.